This T cell receptor beta chain was retrieved from a study of OX40 agonist ivuxolimab in advanced cancers. Findings of the study overall: Among expanded peripheral T cells, antigen specificity went undetermined. Blood T cells, both CD4+ and CD8+, expanded clonally by week 6 at 0.1 to 3.0 mg/kg.

Patients were ineligible given autoimmune disease history or systemic immunosuppression. The CDR3 has 18 amino acids. Per the germline V gene, CDR1 is SEHNR and CDR2 is FQNEAQ (reference sequence). Trimming shortened V by 2 bases and J by 5 bases, and 24 bases separated the two germline ends. As regards this clone: The antigen is not known.

The table came from immunoSEQ multiplex PCR; TCRdb's copy has only in-frame clones and leaves some out. The data contain some 28,000 clones, approximately 83% of them singletons. The sample in question was CD4+ or CD8+ T cells sorted from blood, obtained in a trial of the OX40 agonist ivuxolimab. The gene calls are TRBV7-9 and TRBJ1-1; no reliable D call. The receptor was isolated from an adult with an advanced solid tumor such as melanoma, head and neck, liver or kidney cancer. This CDR3 is CASSLMTGRSKGGTEAFF. Written as DNA, the CDR3 is TGTGCCAGCAGCTTAATGACGGGTCGGAGTAAGGGAGGGACTGAAGCTTTCTTT.